These 10 T cell receptor beta chains share one sample of origin, sequenced in a study of control samples from healthy donors and cancer patients. Generated by immunoSEQ multiplex PCR, the TCRdb table keeps only in-frame clones and is missing some. The table shows fewer than 65,000 clones, with about 80% occurring only once. Material: blood. All receptors derive from a man between 65 and 85 years old in good health.

The chain is built from TRBV2 and TRBJ2-7; tentative D call: TRBD1 (6 bases). V dropped 7 bases and J dropped 6 bases, with 16 bases sitting between them. Germline assignment: CDR1 SNHLY and CDR2 FYNNEI. The CDR3 sequence is 13 residues long. The CDR3 sequence is CASNSQGRGEQYF. DNA of the CDR3: TGTGCCAGCAATTCACAGGGCAGGGGCGAGCAGTACTTC.

This sequence joins TRBV7-3 and TRBJ1-1; D remains ambiguous. Trimming left V 0 bases short and J 4 bases short, with 6 bases between. The CDR3 is 13 residues long. Germline assignment: CDR1 SGHTA and CDR2 FQGTGA. For the CDR3, the DNA is TGTGCCAGCAGCTTAACTAGGGCCACTGAAGCTTTCTTT. It yields the protein CASSLTRATEAFF.

This chain connects TRBV15 to TRBJ1-5; perhaps TRBD1 as D (5 bases). Germline CDR1 is LNHNV and CDR2 is YYDKDF (reference sequence). V shed 8 bases and J shed 1 base, with 15 bases lying between them. The CDR3 consists of 15 residues. In DNA, the CDR3 is TGTGCCACCCGAAAGGGGAGAGAGAGCAATCAGCCCCAGCATTTT. Protein sequence: CATRKGRESNQPQHF.

The chain uses TRBV5-6 and TRBJ1-2; no clear D gene. CDR3 size: 13 residues. The V gene's germline CDR1 is SGHDT and CDR2 YYEEEE. Trimming pared 4 bases from V and 2 bases from J, leaving 9 bases between. CDR3 nucleotides: TGTGCCAGCAGCCCCGACATAAACTATGGCTACACCTTC. This encodes CASSPDINYGYTF.

This chain joins TRBV5-1 and TRBJ2-7, with D perhaps given as TRBD1 or TRBD2 (5 bases each). The CDR3 totals 15 residues. Germline V gene lookup returns CDR1 SGHRS and CDR2 YFSETQ. V lost 4 bases to trimming and J lost 0 bases, with 14 bases between them. The CDR3 spells CASSQRDGSSYEQYF. The CDR3 DNA sequence: TGCGCCAGCAGCCAACGGGACGGAAGCTCCTACGAGCAGTACTTC.

The J gene is TRBJ1-1, the V gene TRBV5-1; 9 bases align to TRBD1. The CDR3 is made up of 17 amino acids. CDR1 and CDR2 (germline): SGHRS, YFSETQ. Losses at the gene ends were 4 bases for V and 3 bases for J; bases not matched to a gene: 13. CDR3 amino acids: CASSLGTGSPGDTEAFF. The CDR3 DNA follows: TGCGCCAGCAGCCTCGGGACAGGGTCTCCTGGGGACACTGAAGCTTTCTTT.

V gene TRBV19 combines with J gene TRBJ2-7, with 7 bases identical to TRBD2. V lost 7 bases to trimming and J lost 2 bases; unmatched junction nucleotides: 11. In germline, CDR1 is LNHDA, CDR2 SQIVND (reference sequence). This CDR3 contains 15 residues. DNA for the CDR3: TGTGCCAGTAAGGTGTCGGAGCGGGGAACCTACGAGCAGTACTTC. Protein product: CASKVSERGTYEQYF.

The J gene is TRBJ1-1, the V gene TRBV30; 9 nucleotides agree with TRBD1. Germline-derived CDR1 and CDR2 are GTSNPN and SVGIG (reference sequence). The CDR3 length is 13 residues. Germline trimming cut 3 bases from V and 5 bases from J; bases unmatched to any gene: 4. In DNA form, the CDR3 reads TGTGCCTGGAGATGGACAGGGGAGACTGAAGCTTTCTTT. It encodes CAWRWTGETEAFF.

The genes are TRBV3-1 (or the pseudogene TRBV3-2) and TRBJ1-1; TRBD1 matches at 10 bases. The CDR3 extends over 16 amino acids. Germline V lookup: CDR1 LGHDT, CDR2 YNNKEL (reference sequence). After removal of 2 bases from V and 1 base from J, the junction contained 4 bases not matched to a gene. In DNA, the CDR3 is TGTGCCAGCAGCCAACTCGACAGGGGGCCGAACACTGAAGCTTTCTTT. Protein sequence: CASSQLDRGPNTEAFF.

The V call is TRBV27, the J call TRBJ2-7; 8 nucleotides align to TRBD1. Germline V gives CDR1 MNHEY, CDR2 SMNVEV (reference sequence). This CDR3 contains 14 residues. V dropped 5 bases and J dropped 1; count of bases not matched to a gene: 4. CDR3 residues: CASSTRQGSYEQYF. The CDR3 region has the DNA TGTGCCAGCAGTACCCGACAGGGGTCCTACGAGCAGTACTTC.